This T cell receptor (beta chain) was obtained from a study of CD8+ T cells in alopecia areata. Study-wide points: Scalp clonality, along with expanded CD8+ clones among the top 100, was significantly decreased by tofacitinib. The study found higher clonality in lesional than normal scalp, especially in alopecia totalis/universalis. TCR sharing was clearer in mice than between patients, perhaps partly owing to patient HLA diversity.

Treatment of the sample: oral pan-JAK inhibitor, 5-10 mg twice daily. Sampling of alopecia areata patients yielded lesional scalp punch biopsies as well as peripheral blood. Extracted RNA was reverse transcribed into cDNA, the sequencing template. Only in-frame clones appear in the TCRdb table, and some are missing; sequencing was by immunoSEQ multiplex PCR. The sample consists of about 160,000 clones, 50% to 65% of them appearing once. This CDR3 has 15 amino acids. The ends were cut back, 6 bases at V and 1 base at J, with 13 bases in the middle. The germline CDR1 and CDR2 sequences are SGHTA and FQGNSA. Concerning this clone itself: Its cognate antigen is unknown.

This rearrangement joins TRBV7-2 to TRBJ1-3, with D perhaps TRBD1 (6 bases). The source of this sequence is a human donor with alopecia areata. Material: CD4+ T cells sorted from blood, obtained at week 24, from a patient treated with tofacitinib. This CDR3 reads CASSLSGASGNTIYF. DNA of the CDR3: TGTGCCAGCAGTTTATCAGGGGCATCTGGAAACACCATATATTTT.